A single sample gave rise to the 20 T cell receptor beta chains below, sequenced in a study of T cell responses to AZD1222 COVID-19 vaccine. The data were produced by immunoSEQ multiplex PCR, yet TCRdb's version contains in-frame clones alone and is incomplete. Of fewer than 50,000 clones in the sample, 80% are singletons; the top ten hold about a fifth. This material consisted of peripheral blood, taken 28 days after the second dose of the MenACWY control vaccine. The receptors come from an adult who received the MenACWY meningococcal vaccine as a control.

The rearrangement joins TRBV19 to TRBJ2-2, with 7 bases aligning to TRBD1. The CDR3 contains 21 residues. V lost 2 bases and J lost 6; bases outside the gene matches: 24. Germline assignment: CDR1 LNHDA and CDR2 SQIVND (reference sequence). The CDR3 here is CASSIPKPGQTFLERPGELFF. CDR3 coding DNA: TGTGCCAGTAGTATACCTAAACCGGGACAGACCTTCCTAGAGCGGCCCGGGGAGCTGTTTTTT.

The chain combines TRBV5-1 with TRBJ1-6; no reliable D call. This CDR3 is 15 amino acids long. V dropped 4 bases and J dropped 8 bases, with 16 bases sitting between them. Germline CDR1 and CDR2: SGHRS and YFSETQ. The CDR3 nucleotides are TGCGCCAGCAGCCCGCGCGGGGAAGAGGATTCACCCCTCCACTTT. It is translated as CASSPRGEEDSPLHF.

The chain employs TRBV28 and TRBJ1-3; D is perhaps TRBD1 (5 bases). Trimming removed 7 bases at V and 0 bases at J, with 16 bases between. Germline V gives CDR1 MDHEN, CDR2 SYDVKM. The CDR3 totals 16 residues. CDR3 region: CASMGPGETSGNTIYF. For the CDR3, the DNA is TGTGCCAGCATGGGCCCGGGGGAAACCTCTGGAAACACCATATATTTT.

The chain employs TRBV6-1 and TRBJ1-4; 8 nucleotides line up with TRBD1. Germline V CDR1 and CDR2: MNHNS, SASEGT. CDR3 length equals 16 residues. V was pared by 2 bases and J by 5 bases, with 7 bases of the junction left unmatched. Here the CDR3 DNA reads TGTGCCAGCAGTGAATGGGCAGGGGGCGCCAATGAAAAACTGTTTTTT. It specifies CASSEWAGGANEKLFF.

The chain is built from TRBV7-2 and TRBJ2-7; 15 bases are a match to TRBD2. This CDR3 region has 17 residues. From germline, CDR1 is SGHTA and CDR2 FQGNSA. V lost 1 base and J lost 1; bases outside the gene matches: 2. CDR3 nucleotides: TGTGCCAGCAGCTTAGGGACTAGCGGGGGGGATTCCTACGAGCAGTACGTC. Its translation: CASSLGTSGGDSYEQYV.

The gene calls are TRBV10-1 and TRBJ1-1; a weak D match, TRBD1 (5 bases). Germline values: CDR1 WNHNN, CDR2 SYGVQD (reference sequence). The CDR3 contains 12 residues. Trimming stripped 8 bases from V and 0 bases from J, with 7 bases between. CDR3 in amino acids: CASRGVNTEAFF. CDR3 DNA sequence: TGCGCCAGCCGGGGGGTGAACACTGAAGCTTTCTTT.

This chain connects TRBV2 to TRBJ1-1, with D possibly matching TRBD1 (6 bases). The CDR3 has 13 amino acids. V was clipped by 6 bases and J by 0 bases, with 8 bases between them. Per germline, CDR1 SNHLY and CDR2 FYNNEI. The CDR3: CASRDSMNTEAFF. CDR3 bases: TGTGCCAGCAGGGACAGTATGAACACTGAAGCTTTCTTT.

This clone showed up just once. This chain links TRBV19 with TRBJ1-5, with 7 nucleotides matching TRBD1. Germline V lookup: CDR1 LNHDA, CDR2 SQIVND (reference sequence). V dropped 7 bases and J dropped 1; count of bases not matched to a gene: 7. This CDR3 is 15 amino acids long. DNA for the CDR3: TGTGCCAGTAACTACAGGGGAGGGAGCAATCAGCCCCAGCATTTT. Its protein is CASNYRGGSNQPQHF.

The genes are TRBV6-5 and TRBJ1-3; unclear D gene. Germline-derived CDR1 and CDR2 are MNHEY and SVGAGI. Trimming took off 5 bases at V and 8 bases at J, with 10 bases between the two ends. CDR3 size: 12 residues. The CDR3 region is CASSTDGDTIYF. CDR3 sequence (DNA): TGTGCCAGCAGTACGGACGGAGACACCATATATTTT.

This clone was recorded a few times. This chain connects TRBV18 to TRBJ2-7; D is undetermined. Trimming removed 2 bases at V and 3 bases at J, with 8 bases between. This CDR3 spans 13 amino acids. CDR1 is KGHSH and CDR2 is LQKENI in the germline V gene. As DNA, the CDR3 is TGTGCCAGCTCACCATCCGCCCTCTACGAGCAGTACTTC. Translation: CASSPSALYEQYF.

This chain links TRBV19 with TRBJ1-5; D unresolved. From germline, CDR1 is LNHDA and CDR2 SQIVND (reference sequence). The CDR3 is made up of 16 amino acids. The V end was cut by 3 bases, the J end by 2 bases, with 14 bases between. The CDR3 DNA sequence: TGTGCCAGTAGTATCTCTGGGGAGTCTCGCAATCAGCCCCAGCATTTT. Translating it yields CASSISGESRNQPQHF. Full variable domain (outside the CDR3, taken from reference TRBV19 and TRBJ1-5): DGGITQSPKYLFRKEGQNVTLSCEQNLNHDAMYWYRQDPGQGLRLIYYSQIVNDFQKGDIAEGYSVSREKKESFPLTVTSAQKNPTAFYLCASSISGESRNQPQHFGDGTRLSIL.

The V and J genes are TRBV3-1 (or the pseudogene TRBV3-2) and TRBJ2-7, with 10 bases matching TRBD2. V dropped 0 bases and J dropped 4; count of bases not matched to a gene: 6. The germline gives CDR1 LGHDT, CDR2 YNNKEL (reference sequence). The CDR3 runs 16 residues. The CDR3 DNA follows: TGTGCCAGCAGCCAAGATAAACTAGCGGGAATATACGAGCAGTACTTC. Translating gives CASSQDKLAGIYEQYF.

The V gene is TRBV28, the J gene TRBJ1-5; D is ambiguous. V lost 5 bases to trimming and J lost 4 bases, with 12 bases between them. The CDR3 runs 14 residues. Per the germline V gene, CDR1 is MDHEN and CDR2 is SYDVKM. The CDR3, as DNA: TGTGCCAGCAGTCCGTCCAGAGGGAATCAGCCCCAGCATTTT. This sequence encodes CASSPSRGNQPQHF. The whole variable domain, filled in from reference TRBV28 and TRBJ1-5, reads DVKVTQSSRYLVKRTGEKVFLECVQDMDHENMFWYRQDPGLGLRLIYFSYDVKMKEKGDIPEGYSVSREKKERFSLILESASTNQTSMYLCASSPSRGNQPQHFGDGTRLSIL.

V and J are TRBV7-8 and TRBJ1-5, with 7 bases matching TRBD1. The CDR3 is 17 residues long. The germline V gene has CDR1 SGHVS and CDR2 FQNEAQ. V shed 5 bases and J 0 bases; nucleotides not matched to a gene: 10. The CDR3 region has the DNA TGTGCCAGCAGCCTCAGGGGGGCAACTTATAGCAATCAGCCCCAGCATTTT. Translated: CASSLRGATYSNQPQHF.

The rearrangement joins TRBV4-2 to TRBJ1-1; tentative D call: TRBD1 (6 bases). The V gene lost 0 bases and the J gene lost 11 bases, with 10 bases spanning the gap. Per the germline V gene, CDR1 is LGHNA and CDR2 is YNFKEQ. The CDR3 has 12 residues. CDR3 in amino acids: CASSQDRTEAFF. Here the CDR3 DNA reads TGTGCCAGCAGCCAAGATAGGACAGAGGCTTTCTTT.

CDR3 bases: TGTGCCAGCAGGGGGACAGGGAATGGAGAGACCCAGTACTTC. As protein: CASRGTGNGETQYF. The chain employs TRBV7-9 and TRBJ2-5; 9 bases map to TRBD1. Germline V gene data show CDR1 as SEHNR and CDR2 as FQNEAQ (reference sequence). The junction had 6 bases not matched to a gene; V was cut back by 6 bases and J by 4 bases. The CDR3 is made up of 14 amino acids.

This clone was seen just once. The chain is built from TRBV12-3 or TRBV12-4 and TRBJ2-5, with a tentative D call TRBD2 (6 bases). V was shortened by 3 bases and J by 5 bases, with 10 bases between the two germline ends. This CDR3 has 13 amino acids. CDR3 sequence: CASSFGGTETQYF. The CDR3 DNA reads TGTGCCAGCAGTTTTGGCGGGACGGAGACCCAGTACTTC.

This clone turned up a few times. The chain carries TRBV5-6 and TRBJ2-1; a weak D match, TRBD1 (6 bases). This CDR3 contains 14 residues. Germline CDR1 is SGHDT and CDR2 is YYEEEE. Trimming pared 5 bases from V and 5 bases from J, leaving 14 bases between. In nucleotides, the CDR3 is TGTGCCAGCAGTGGGGCAGGGGCAAACAATGAGCAGTTCTTC. Protein: CASSGAGANNEQFF.

J is TRBJ1-6 and V is TRBV25-1; perhaps TRBD1 as D (5 bases). Trimming took 7 bases from V and 7 from J, leaving 11 bases between them. The germline V gene encodes CDR1 MGHDK and CDR2 SYGVNS. The CDR3 is 13 amino acids. The CDR3 region is CASKGTHNSPLHF. CDR3 DNA sequence: TGTGCCAGCAAAGGGACCCACAATTCACCCCTCCACTTT.

The CDR3 region is CASSEVRGRGQPQHF. The CDR3 coding sequence is TGTGCCAGCAGTGAAGTGAGGGGGCGCGGGCAGCCCCAGCATTTT. J is TRBJ1-5 and V is TRBV6-1; TRBD1 matches 7 bases. Germline V gene sequence: CDR1 MNHNS, CDR2 SASEGT. Germline trimming cut 1 base from V and 7 bases from J; bases unmatched to any gene: 7. The CDR3 extends over 15 amino acids.